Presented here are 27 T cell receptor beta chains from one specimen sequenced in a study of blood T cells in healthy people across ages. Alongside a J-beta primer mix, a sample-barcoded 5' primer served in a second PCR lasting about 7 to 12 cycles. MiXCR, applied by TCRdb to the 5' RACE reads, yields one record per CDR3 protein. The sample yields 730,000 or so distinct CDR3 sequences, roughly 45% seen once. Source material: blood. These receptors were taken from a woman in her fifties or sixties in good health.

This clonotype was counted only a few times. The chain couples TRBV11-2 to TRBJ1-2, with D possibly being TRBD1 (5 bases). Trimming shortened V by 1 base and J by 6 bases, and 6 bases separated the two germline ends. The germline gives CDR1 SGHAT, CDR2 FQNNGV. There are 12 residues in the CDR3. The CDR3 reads CASSLAQDGYTF. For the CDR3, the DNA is TGTGCCAGCAGCTTAGCACAGGATGGCTACACCTTC.

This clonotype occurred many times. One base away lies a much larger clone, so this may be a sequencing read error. In DNA form, the CDR3 reads TGTGCCAGCAGTTACGCTAGCGGGAGGTCCTACAATGAGCAGTACTTC. It encodes CASSYASGRSYNEQYF. The chain couples TRBV6-2 or TRBV6-3 to TRBJ2-1, with 11 nucleotides matching TRBD2. The J call could be wrong; TRBJ2-7 is a better fit for the DNA end. This CDR3 spans 16 amino acids. The germline V gene has CDR1 MNHEY and CDR2 SVGEGT.

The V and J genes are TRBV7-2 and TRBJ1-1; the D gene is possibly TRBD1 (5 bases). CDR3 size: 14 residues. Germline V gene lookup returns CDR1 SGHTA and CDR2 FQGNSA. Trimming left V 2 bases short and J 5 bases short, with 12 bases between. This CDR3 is CASSLLSGGTEAFF. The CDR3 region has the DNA TGTGCCAGCAGCTTATTGTCGGGGGGGACTGAAGCTTTCTTT.

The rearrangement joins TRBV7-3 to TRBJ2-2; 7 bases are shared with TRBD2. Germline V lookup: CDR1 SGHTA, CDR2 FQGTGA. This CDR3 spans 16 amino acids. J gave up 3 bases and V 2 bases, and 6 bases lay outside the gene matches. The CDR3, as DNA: TGTGCCAGCAGCTTAGTCCCGACTAGCTACACCGGGGAGCTGTTTTTT. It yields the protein CASSLVPTSYTGELFF.

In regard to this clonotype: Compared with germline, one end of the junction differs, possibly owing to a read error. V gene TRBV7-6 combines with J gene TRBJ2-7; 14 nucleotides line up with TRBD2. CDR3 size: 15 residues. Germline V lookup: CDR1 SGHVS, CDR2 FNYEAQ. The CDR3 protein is CVSSLGTSGSHEQYF. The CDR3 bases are TGTGTCAGCAGCTTAGGGACTAGCGGGAGCCACGAGCAGTACTTC.

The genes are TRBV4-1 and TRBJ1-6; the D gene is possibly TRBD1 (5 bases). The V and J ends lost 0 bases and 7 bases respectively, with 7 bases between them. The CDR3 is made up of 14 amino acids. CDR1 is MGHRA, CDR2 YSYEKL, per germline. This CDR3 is CASSQEGPNSPLHF. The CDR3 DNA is TGCGCCAGCAGCCAAGAGGGGCCCAATTCACCCCTCCACTTT.

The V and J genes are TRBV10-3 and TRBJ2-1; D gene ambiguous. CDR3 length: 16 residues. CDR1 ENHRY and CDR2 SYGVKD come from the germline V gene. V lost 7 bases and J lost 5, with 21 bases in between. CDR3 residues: CAIKGPIEAVNNEQFF. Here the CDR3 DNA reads TGTGCCATCAAGGGTCCTATTGAGGCAGTGAACAATGAGCAGTTCTTC.

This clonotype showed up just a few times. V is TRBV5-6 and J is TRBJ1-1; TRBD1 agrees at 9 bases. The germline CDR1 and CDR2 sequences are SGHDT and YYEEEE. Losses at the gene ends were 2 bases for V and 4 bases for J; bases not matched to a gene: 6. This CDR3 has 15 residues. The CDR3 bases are TGTGCCAGCAGCTTCGGGACAGGGATGAGCACTGAAGCTTTCTTT. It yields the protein CASSFGTGMSTEAFF.

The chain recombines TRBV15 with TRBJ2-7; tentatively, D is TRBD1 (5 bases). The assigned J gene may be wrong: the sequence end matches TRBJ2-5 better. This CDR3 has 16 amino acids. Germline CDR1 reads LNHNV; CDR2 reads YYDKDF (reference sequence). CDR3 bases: TGTGCCACCAGCAGAGACAGGGCTAACTTGGGGGAGACCCAGTACTTC. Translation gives CATSRDRANLGETQYF.

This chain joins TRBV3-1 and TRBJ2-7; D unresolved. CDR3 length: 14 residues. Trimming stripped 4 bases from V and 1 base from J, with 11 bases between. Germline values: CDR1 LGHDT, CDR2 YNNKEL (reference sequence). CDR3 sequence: CASSPRASSYEQYF. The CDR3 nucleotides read TGTGCCAGCAGCCCCCGGGCTAGTTCCTACGAGCAGTACTTC.

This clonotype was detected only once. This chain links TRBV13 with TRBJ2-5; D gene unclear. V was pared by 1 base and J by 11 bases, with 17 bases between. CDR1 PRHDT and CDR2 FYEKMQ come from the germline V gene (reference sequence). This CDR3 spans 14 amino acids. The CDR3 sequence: CASSLEAEINEQYF. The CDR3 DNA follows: TGTGCCAGCAGCTTAGAGGCAGAAATCAATGAGCAGTACTTC.

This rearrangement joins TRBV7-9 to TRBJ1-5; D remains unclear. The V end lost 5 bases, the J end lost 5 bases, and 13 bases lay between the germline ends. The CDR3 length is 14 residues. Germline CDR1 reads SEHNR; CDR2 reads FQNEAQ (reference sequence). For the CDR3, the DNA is TGTGCCAGCAGCACCCTTTGGTCAGATCAGCCCCAGCATTTT. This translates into CASSTLWSDQPQHF.

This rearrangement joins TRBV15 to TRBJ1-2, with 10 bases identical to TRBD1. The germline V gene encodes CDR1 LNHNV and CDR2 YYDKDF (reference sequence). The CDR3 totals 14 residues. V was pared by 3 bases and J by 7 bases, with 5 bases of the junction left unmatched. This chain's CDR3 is CATSSDRGLSGYTF. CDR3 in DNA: TGTGCCACCAGCAGTGACAGGGGGCTCTCTGGCTACACCTTC.

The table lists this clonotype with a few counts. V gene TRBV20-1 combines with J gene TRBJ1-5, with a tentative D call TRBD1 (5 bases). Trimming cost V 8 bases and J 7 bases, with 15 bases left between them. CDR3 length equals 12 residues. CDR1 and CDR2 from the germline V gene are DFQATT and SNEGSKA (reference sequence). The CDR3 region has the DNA TGCAGTAATCACCGGGGGTTGCAGCCCCAGCATTTT. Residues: CSNHRGLQPQHF.

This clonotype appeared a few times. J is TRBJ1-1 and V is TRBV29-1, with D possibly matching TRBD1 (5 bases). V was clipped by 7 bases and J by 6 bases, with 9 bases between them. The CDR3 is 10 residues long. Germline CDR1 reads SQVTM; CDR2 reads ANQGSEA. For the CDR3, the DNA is TGCAGCGCAGGGTTCTCTGAAGCTTTCTTT. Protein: CSAGFSEAFF. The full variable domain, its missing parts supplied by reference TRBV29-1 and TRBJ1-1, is SAVISQKPSRDICQRGTSLTIQCQVDSQVTMMFWYRQQPGQSLTLIATANQGSEATYESGFVIDKFPISRPNLTFSTLTVSNMSPEDSSIYLCSAGFSEAFFGQGTRLTVV.

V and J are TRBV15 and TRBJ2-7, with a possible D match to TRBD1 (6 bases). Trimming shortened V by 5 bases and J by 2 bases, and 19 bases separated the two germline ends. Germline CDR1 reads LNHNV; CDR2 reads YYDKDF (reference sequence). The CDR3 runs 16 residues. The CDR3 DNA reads TGTGCCACCAGCCCGCAAGGGGGATTGACGACCTACGAGCAGTACTTC. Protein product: CATSPQGGLTTYEQYF. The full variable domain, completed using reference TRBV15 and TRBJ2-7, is DAMVIQNPRYQVTQFGKPVTLSCSQTLNHNVMYWYQQKSSQAPKLLFHYYDKDFNNEADTPDNFQSRRPNTSFCFLDIRSPGLGDTAMYLCATSPQGGLTTYEQYFGPGTRLTVT.

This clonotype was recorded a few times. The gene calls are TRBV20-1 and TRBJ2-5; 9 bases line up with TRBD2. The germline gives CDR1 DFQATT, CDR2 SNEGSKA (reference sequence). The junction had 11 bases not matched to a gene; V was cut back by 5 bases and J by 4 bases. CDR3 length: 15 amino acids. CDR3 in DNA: TGCAGTGCTCTCGGCGGGGGGGTAGTCAGAGAGACCCAGTACTTC. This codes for CSALGGGVVRETQYF.

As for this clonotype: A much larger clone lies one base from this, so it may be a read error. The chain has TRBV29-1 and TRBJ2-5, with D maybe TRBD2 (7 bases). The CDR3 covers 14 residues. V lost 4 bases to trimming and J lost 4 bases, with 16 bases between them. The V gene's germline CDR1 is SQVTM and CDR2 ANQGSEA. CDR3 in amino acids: CSVVVSGGGETQYF. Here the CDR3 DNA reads TGCAGCGTTGTCGTTTCGGGGGGCGGAGAGACCCAGTACTTC.

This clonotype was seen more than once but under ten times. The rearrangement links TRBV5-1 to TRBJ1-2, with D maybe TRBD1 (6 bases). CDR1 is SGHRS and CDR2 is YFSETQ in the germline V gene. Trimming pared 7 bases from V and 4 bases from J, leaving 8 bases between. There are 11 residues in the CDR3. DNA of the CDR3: TGCGCCAGCCGGACAGCCTATGGCTACACCTTC. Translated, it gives CASRTAYGYTF.

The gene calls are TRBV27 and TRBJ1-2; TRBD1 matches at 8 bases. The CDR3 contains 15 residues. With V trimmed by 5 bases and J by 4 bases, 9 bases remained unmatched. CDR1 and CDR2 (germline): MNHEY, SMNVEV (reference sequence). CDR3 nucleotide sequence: TGTGCCAGCAGTGCCTCAGGGGGCGCTGGCTATGGCTACACCTTC. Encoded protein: CASSASGGAGYGYTF.

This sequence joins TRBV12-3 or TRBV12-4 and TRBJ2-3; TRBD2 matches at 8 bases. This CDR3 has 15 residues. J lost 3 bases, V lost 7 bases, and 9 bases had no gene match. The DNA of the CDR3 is TGTGCCAGCACCTCAGAAGGACTAGCAACAGATACGCAGTATTTT. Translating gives CASTSEGLATDTQYF.

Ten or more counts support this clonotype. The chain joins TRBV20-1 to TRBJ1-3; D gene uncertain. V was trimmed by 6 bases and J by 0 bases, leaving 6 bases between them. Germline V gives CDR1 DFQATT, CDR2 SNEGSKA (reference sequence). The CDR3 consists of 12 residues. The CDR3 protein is CSAGSSGNTIYF. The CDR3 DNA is TGCAGTGCCGGAAGCTCTGGAAACACCATATATTTT.

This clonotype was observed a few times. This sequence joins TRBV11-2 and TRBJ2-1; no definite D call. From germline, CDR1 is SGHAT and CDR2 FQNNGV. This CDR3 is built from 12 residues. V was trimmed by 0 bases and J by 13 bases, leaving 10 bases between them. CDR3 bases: TGTGCCAGCAGCTTAGAATTGGGTGATCAGTTCTTC. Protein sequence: CASSLELGDQFF. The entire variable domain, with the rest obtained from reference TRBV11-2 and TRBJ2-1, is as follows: EAGVAQSPRYKIIEKRQSVAFWCNPISGHATLYWYQQILGQGPKLLIQFQNNGVVDDSQLPKDRFSAERLKGVDSTLKIQPAKLEDSAVYLCASSLELGDQFFGPGTRLTVL.

CDR3 protein: CASSLVSGVSYEQYF. The CDR3 bases are TGTGCCAGCAGCTTAGTTAGCGGAGTTTCCTACGAGCAGTACTTC. The J gene is TRBJ2-7, the V gene TRBV7-8; TRBD2 is a possible D gene (6 bases). Trimming stripped 1 base from V and 1 base from J, with 11 bases between. This CDR3 has 15 amino acids. Germline assignment: CDR1 SGHVS and CDR2 FQNEAQ.

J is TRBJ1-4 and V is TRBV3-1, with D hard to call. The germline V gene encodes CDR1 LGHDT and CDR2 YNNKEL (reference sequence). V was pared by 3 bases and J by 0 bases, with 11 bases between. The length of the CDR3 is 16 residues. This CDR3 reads CASSQGFGATNEKLFF. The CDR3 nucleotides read TGTGCCAGCAGCCAGGGCTTCGGGGCAACTAATGAAAAACTGTTTTTT.

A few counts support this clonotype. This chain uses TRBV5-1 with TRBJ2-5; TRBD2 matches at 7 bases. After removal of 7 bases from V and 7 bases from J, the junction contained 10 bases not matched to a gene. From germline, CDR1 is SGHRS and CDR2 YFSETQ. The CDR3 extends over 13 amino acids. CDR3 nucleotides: TGCGCCAGCGCCGGACGGGAGGCGGTGACCCAGTACTTC. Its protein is CASAGREAVTQYF.

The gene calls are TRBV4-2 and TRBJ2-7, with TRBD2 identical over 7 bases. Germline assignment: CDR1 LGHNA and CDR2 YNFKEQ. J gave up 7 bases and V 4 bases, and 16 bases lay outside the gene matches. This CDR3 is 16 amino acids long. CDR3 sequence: CASSRDFQRGNNEQYF. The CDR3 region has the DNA TGTGCCAGCAGCCGAGATTTCCAGCGGGGTAACAATGAGCAGTACTTC.